A single sample is the source of the 21 T cell receptor beta chains below, sequenced in a study of blood T cell repertoires in COVID-19. Sequenced by immunoSEQ multiplex PCR; TCRdb stores in-frame clones only, minus some. The table includes 160,000 or so clones, roughly four fifths detected once. Specimen: peripheral blood. These receptors came from a human donor in a cohort sampled during active COVID-19.

This chain joins TRBV15 and TRBJ2-1; 11 bases agree with TRBD2. CDR1 is LNHNV and CDR2 is YYDKDF in the germline V gene (reference sequence). This CDR3 is built from 15 residues. V dropped 8 bases and J dropped 5; count of bases not matched to a gene: 8. In DNA, the CDR3 is TGTGCCACCCGGGGACTAGCGGTGATAAACAATGAGCAGTTCTTC. It codes for CATRGLAVINNEQFF.

The J gene is TRBJ2-1, the V gene TRBV7-6, with 9 bases fitting TRBD2. Per the germline V gene, CDR1 is SGHVS and CDR2 is FNYEAQ. V shed 4 bases and J 0 bases; nucleotides not matched to a gene: 10. The CDR3 runs to 18 residues. In nucleotides, the CDR3 is TGTGCCAGCAGCTCGCGCCCATATAGCGGGAGCTCCTACAATGAGCAGTTCTTC. Protein product: CASSSRPYSGSSYNEQFF.

CDR3 DNA: TGTGCCAGCAGCTTAGGGGGGCGGGGGCTCCCTGGCTACACCTTC. This encodes CASSLGGRGLPGYTF. The V call is TRBV7-2, the J call TRBJ1-2, with D tentatively TRBD1 (6 bases). Germline V gives CDR1 SGHTA, CDR2 FQGNSA. The V gene lost 1 base and the J gene lost 7 bases, with 16 bases spanning the gap. This CDR3 is 15 amino acids long.

The CDR3 nucleotides read TGTGCCAGCAGTTACTTGGGGGGAAGAGGCACCGGGGAGCTGTTTTTT. This translates into CASSYLGGRGTGELFF. The chain carries TRBV6-5 and TRBJ2-2; TRBD2 might be the D (6 bases). The V end was cut by 1 base, the J end by 4 bases, with 13 bases between. This CDR3 spans 16 amino acids. Germline lookup yields CDR1 MNHEY and CDR2 SVGAGI.

DNA of the CDR3: TGTGCCTGGGACAGGTTTAACACTGAAGCTTTCTTT. It is translated as CAWDRFNTEAFF. The chain carries TRBV30 and TRBJ1-1; TRBD1 might be the D (6 bases). Germline CDR1 GTSNPN, CDR2 SVGIG (reference sequence). Deletions cut 5 bases from V and 2 bases from J, with 9 bases between. This CDR3 is built from 12 residues.

The J gene is TRBJ2-3, the V gene TRBV20-1, with 7 nucleotides matching TRBD2. V gave up 5 bases and J gave up 7 bases; unmatched junction bases: 3. The CDR3 runs to 11 residues. Germline CDR1 DFQATT, CDR2 SNEGSKA (reference sequence). CDR3 in DNA: TGCAGTGCTCCGCGGGGGAATACGCAGTATTTT. This gives the protein CSAPRGNTQYF.

The chain links TRBV10-3 to TRBJ1-1; D remains unclear. V lost 2 bases, J lost 1 base, and 8 bases lay in between. Germline-derived CDR1 and CDR2 are ENHRY and SYGVKD. CDR3 size: 14 residues. The CDR3 DNA reads TGTGCCATCAGTGAGAGAGCGGGGAACACTGAAGCTTTCTTT. It is translated as CAISERAGNTEAFF.

The chain uses TRBV28 and TRBJ1-5; TRBD1 matches 9 bases. Germline loops: CDR1 MDHEN, CDR2 SYDVKM. The length of the CDR3 is 15 residues. V trimming: 3 bases; J trimming: 6 bases; junction bases outside the gene matches: 6. Here the CDR3 DNA reads TGTGCCAGCAGTTTCGGACAGGGGCTGGGTCAGCCCCAGCATTTT. Protein product: CASSFGQGLGQPQHF.

This rearrangement joins TRBV19 to TRBJ2-1; TRBD1 aligns across 7 bases. V dropped 4 bases and J dropped 7; count of bases not matched to a gene: 4. The germline gives CDR1 LNHDA, CDR2 SQIVND (reference sequence). The CDR3 is 13 residues long. The CDR3, as DNA: TGTGCCAGTAGTAAGGGACAGTATAATGAGCAGTTCTTC. It specifies CASSKGQYNEQFF.

This clone was observed a handful of times. The rearrangement joins TRBV24-1 to TRBJ2-7; TRBD1 might be the D (7 bases). Germline CDR1 reads KGHDR; CDR2 reads SFDVKD. V was shortened by 3 bases and J by 6 bases, with 17 bases between the two germline ends. This CDR3 region has 15 residues. CDR3 sequence reads: CATSDQRLQGGEQYF. CDR3 nucleotides: TGTGCCACCAGTGATCAAAGGCTGCAGGGGGGCGAGCAGTACTTC.

The rearrangement uses TRBV4-3 and TRBJ2-7, with TRBD1 as a possible D gene (6 bases). The CDR3 spans 15 residues. The V and J ends lost 0 bases and 4 bases respectively, with 13 bases between them. Germline lookup yields CDR1 LGHNA and CDR2 YSLEER. Written as DNA, the CDR3 is TGCGCCAGCAGCCAAGAGCACAGGGCAAGATACGAGCAGTACTTC. Protein sequence: CASSQEHRARYEQYF.

The chain recombines TRBV9 with TRBJ1-1, with D possibly matching TRBD1 (5 bases). The germline V gene encodes CDR1 SGDLS and CDR2 YYNGEE. The germline V and J ends were trimmed by 0 bases and 2 bases, with 17 bases remaining between them. The CDR3 is 17 amino acids. The chain's CDR3 is CASSVVSILGENTEAFF. The CDR3 DNA reads as TGTGCCAGCAGCGTAGTCTCCATTCTAGGGGAAAACACTGAAGCTTTCTTT.

This clone was detected ten times or more. The gene calls are TRBV12-3 or TRBV12-4 and TRBJ2-7; 7 nucleotides agree with TRBD1. CDR3 length equals 12 residues. V lost 8 bases to trimming and J lost 8 bases; unmatched junction nucleotides: 9. The CDR3 is CASEETGFQQYF. The CDR3 DNA follows: TGTGCCAGCGAAGAGACAGGGTTTCAGCAGTACTTC.

This clone was detected only a few times. The chain carries TRBV13 and TRBJ2-7; 7 bases align to TRBD1. Germline V gene data show CDR1 as PRHDT and CDR2 as FYEKMQ (reference sequence). Trimming at V came to 4 bases and at J to 0 bases, leaving 6 bases not matched to a gene. The CDR3 totals 15 residues. The CDR3 is CASSSGTDSSYEQYF. The CDR3 DNA follows: TGTGCCAGCAGCTCCGGGACAGATAGCTCCTACGAGCAGTACTTC. The full variable domain, in which reference TRBV13 and TRBJ2-7 provide the parts outside the CDR3, is AAGVIQSPRHLIKEKRETATLKCYPIPRHDTVYWYQQGPGQDPQFLISFYEKMQSDKGSIPDRFSAQQFSDYHSELNMSSLELGDSALYFCASSSGTDSSYEQYFGPGTRLTVT.

V and J are TRBV27 and TRBJ1-6, with TRBD1 as a possible D gene (6 bases). There are 16 residues in the CDR3. Germline V gives CDR1 MNHEY, CDR2 SMNVEV (reference sequence). Trimming cost V 9 bases and J 14 bases, with 29 bases left between them. CDR3 in amino acids: CASLKARGAPRGALHF. The CDR3 region has the DNA TGTGCCAGTCTTAAGGCCAGGGGCGCCCCTCGGGGGGCCCTCCACTTT.

The chain carries TRBV18 and TRBJ2-7; 10 positions agree with TRBD1. J was trimmed by 6 bases and V by 0 bases; bases with no gene match: 8. Germline values: CDR1 KGHSH, CDR2 LQKENI. This CDR3 has 16 amino acids. As DNA, the CDR3 is TGTGCCAGCTCACCACCAACGGGACAGGGGTCTCGCGAGCAGTACTTC. Its translation is CASSPPTGQGSREQYF.

This chain links TRBV19 with TRBJ1-2; 9 bases map to TRBD1. The V gene's germline CDR1 is LNHDA and CDR2 SQIVND (reference sequence). The CDR3 is made up of 16 amino acids. Unmatched junction bases numbered 18, after V lost 8 bases and J lost 8 bases. This chain's CDR3 is CASHQPGTGSSQGYTF. CDR3 bases: TGTGCCAGTCACCAACCCGGGACAGGGAGTTCTCAAGGCTACACCTTC. The variable domain in full, completed from reference TRBV19 and TRBJ1-2, reads DGGITQSPKYLFRKEGQNVTLSCEQNLNHDAMYWYRQDPGQGLRLIYYSQIVNDFQKGDIAEGYSVSREKKESFPLTVTSAQKNPTAFYLCASHQPGTGSSQGYTFGSGTRLTVV.

In its sample, this clone was seen a few times. The DNA of the CDR3 is TGCAGTGCTAGAGATCTCGCTGAAGCTTTCTTT. It codes for CSARDLAEAFF. The gene calls are TRBV20-1 and TRBJ1-1, with D unclear. The CDR3 has 11 amino acids. Germline V gene data show CDR1 as DFQATT and CDR2 as SNEGSKA (reference sequence). Trimming removed 0 bases from V and 6 bases from J, with 5 bases in between.

The J gene is TRBJ1-5, the V gene TRBV6-7, with D perhaps TRBD1 (5 bases). TRBV6-7 qualifies as an ORF whose function is uncertain. V dropped 8 bases and J dropped 6 bases, with 29 bases sitting between them. The CDR3 runs 18 residues. CDR3: CASYPKPPEGTGGQPQHF. The CDR3, as DNA: TGTGCCAGCTATCCCAAACCTCCGGAGGGGACCGGCGGTCAGCCCCAGCATTTT.

CDR3 amino acids: CSASGNSGRPSTDTQYF. The CDR3 nucleotides are TGCAGTGCTAGTGGGAACAGCGGGCGCCCTAGCACAGATACGCAGTATTTT. This chain connects TRBV20-1 to TRBJ2-3, with a tentative D call TRBD2 (6 bases). The CDR3 has 17 residues. Trimming shortened V by 3 bases and J by 0 bases, and 19 bases separated the two germline ends. Germline V CDR1 and CDR2: DFQATT, SNEGSKA (reference sequence).

V usage is TRBV6-2 or TRBV6-3 and J usage is TRBJ2-3; 9 nucleotides align to TRBD2. V was clipped by 5 bases and J by 2 bases; unmatched bases: 2. The V gene's germline CDR1 is MNHEY and CDR2 SVGEGT. This CDR3 spans 14 amino acids. In DNA, the CDR3 is TGTGCCAGCAGTCTAGCGGGAATCACAGATACGCAGTATTTT. Translation gives CASSLAGITDTQYF.